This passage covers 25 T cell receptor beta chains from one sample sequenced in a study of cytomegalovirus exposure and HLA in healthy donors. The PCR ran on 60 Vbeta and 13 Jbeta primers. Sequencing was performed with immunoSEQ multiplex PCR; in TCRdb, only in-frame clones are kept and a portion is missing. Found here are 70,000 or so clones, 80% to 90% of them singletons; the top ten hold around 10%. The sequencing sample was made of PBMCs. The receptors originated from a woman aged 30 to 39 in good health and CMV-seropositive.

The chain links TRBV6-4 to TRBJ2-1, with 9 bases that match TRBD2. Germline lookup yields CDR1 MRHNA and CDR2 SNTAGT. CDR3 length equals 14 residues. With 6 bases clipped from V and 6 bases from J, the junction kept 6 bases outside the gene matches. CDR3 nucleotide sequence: TGTGCCAGCAGCGATAGCGGGGGTGGCAATGAGCAGTTCTTC. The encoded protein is CASSDSGGGNEQFF.

The CDR3, as DNA: TGTGCCAGTAGTGTACCGGGACAGGGGACCTACGAGCAGTACTTC. Amino acid sequence: CASSVPGQGTYEQYF. The chain combines TRBV19 with TRBJ2-7; 10 bases line up with TRBD1. The CDR3 runs 15 residues. V lost 5 bases to trimming and J lost 2 bases; unmatched junction nucleotides: 6. Germline loops: CDR1 LNHDA, CDR2 SQIVND (reference sequence).

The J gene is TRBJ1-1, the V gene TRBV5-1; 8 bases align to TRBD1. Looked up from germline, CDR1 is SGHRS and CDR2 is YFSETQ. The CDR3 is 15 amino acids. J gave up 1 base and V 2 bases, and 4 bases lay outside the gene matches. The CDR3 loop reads CASSFQGAGNTEAFF. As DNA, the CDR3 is TGCGCCAGCAGCTTTCAGGGGGCCGGGAACACTGAAGCTTTCTTT.

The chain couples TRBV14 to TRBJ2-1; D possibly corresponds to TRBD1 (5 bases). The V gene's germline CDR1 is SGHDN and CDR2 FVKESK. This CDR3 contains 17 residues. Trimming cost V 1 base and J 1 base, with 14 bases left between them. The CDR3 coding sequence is TGTGCCAGCAGCCAAGGGGGCAGGGTGAGGTCCTACAATGAGCAGTTCTTC. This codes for CASSQGGRVRSYNEQFF.

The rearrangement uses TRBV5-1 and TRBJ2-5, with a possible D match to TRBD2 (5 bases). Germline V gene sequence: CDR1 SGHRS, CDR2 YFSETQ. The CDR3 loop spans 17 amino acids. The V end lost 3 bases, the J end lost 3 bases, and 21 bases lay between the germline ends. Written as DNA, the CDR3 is TGCGCCAGCAGCTGGGGAGTCCTCTCGAATTTGAAAGAGACCCAGTACTTC. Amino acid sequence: CASSWGVLSNLKETQYF.

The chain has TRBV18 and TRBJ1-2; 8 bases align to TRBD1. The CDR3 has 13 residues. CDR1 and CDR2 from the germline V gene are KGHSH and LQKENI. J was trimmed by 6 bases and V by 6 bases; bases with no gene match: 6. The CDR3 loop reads CASSQDREDGYTF. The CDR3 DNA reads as TGTGCCAGCTCCCAGGACAGGGAAGATGGCTACACCTTC.

CDR3: CASRSTGGDLETQYF. CDR3 DNA sequence: TGCGCCAGCCGATCAACAGGGGGTGATCTAGAGACCCAGTACTTC. The chain couples TRBV5-1 to TRBJ2-5, with 8 bases aligning to TRBD1. Germline assignment: CDR1 SGHRS and CDR2 YFSETQ. After removal of 7 bases from V and 4 bases from J, the junction contained 12 bases not matched to a gene. This CDR3 comprises 15 residues.

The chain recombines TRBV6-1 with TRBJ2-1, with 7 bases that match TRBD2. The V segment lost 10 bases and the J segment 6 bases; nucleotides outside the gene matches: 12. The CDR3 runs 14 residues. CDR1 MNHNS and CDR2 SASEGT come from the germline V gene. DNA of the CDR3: TGTGCCACTGGGCGAGGGAGGGCCCTCAATGAGCAGTTCTTC. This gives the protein CATGRGRALNEQFF.

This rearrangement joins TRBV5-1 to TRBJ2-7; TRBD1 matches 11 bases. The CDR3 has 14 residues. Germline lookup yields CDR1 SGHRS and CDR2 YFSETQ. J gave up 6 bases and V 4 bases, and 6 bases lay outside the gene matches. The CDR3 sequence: CASSQRTGGGEQYF. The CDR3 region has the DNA TGCGCCAGCAGCCAGCGGACAGGGGGCGGCGAGCAGTACTTC.

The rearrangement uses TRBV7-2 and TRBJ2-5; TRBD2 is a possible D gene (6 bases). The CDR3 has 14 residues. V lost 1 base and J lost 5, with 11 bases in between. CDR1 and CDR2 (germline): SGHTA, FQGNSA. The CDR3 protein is CASSLDSGGETQYF. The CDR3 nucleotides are TGTGCCAGCAGCTTAGATAGCGGCGGGGAGACCCAGTACTTC.

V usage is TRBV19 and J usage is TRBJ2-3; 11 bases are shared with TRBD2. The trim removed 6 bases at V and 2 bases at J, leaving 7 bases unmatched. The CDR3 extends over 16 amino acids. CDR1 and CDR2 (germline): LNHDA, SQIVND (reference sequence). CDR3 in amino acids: CASRPGLAAITDTQYF. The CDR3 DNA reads TGTGCCAGTAGGCCGGGACTAGCGGCTATCACAGATACGCAGTATTTT.

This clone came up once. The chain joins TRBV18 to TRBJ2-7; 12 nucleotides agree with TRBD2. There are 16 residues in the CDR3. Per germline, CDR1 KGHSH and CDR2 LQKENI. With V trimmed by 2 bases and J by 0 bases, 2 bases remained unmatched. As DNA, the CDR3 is TGTGCCAGCTCACCAGAGACTAGCGGGAGCTCCTACGAGCAGTACTTC. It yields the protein CASSPETSGSSYEQYF. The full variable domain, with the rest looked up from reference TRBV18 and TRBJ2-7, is NAGVMQNPRHLVRRRGQEARLRCSPMKGHSHVYWYRQLPEEGLKFMVYLQKENIIDESGMPKERFSAEFPKEGPSILRIQQVVRGDSAAYFCASSPETSGSSYEQYFGPGTRLTVT.

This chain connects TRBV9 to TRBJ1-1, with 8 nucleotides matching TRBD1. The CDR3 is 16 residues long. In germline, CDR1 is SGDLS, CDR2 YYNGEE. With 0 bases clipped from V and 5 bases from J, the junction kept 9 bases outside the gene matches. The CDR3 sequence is CASSVGAGGASTEAFF. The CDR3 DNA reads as TGTGCCAGCAGCGTAGGGGCAGGGGGCGCGAGTACTGAAGCTTTCTTT. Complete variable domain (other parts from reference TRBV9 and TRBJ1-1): DSGVTQTPKHLITATGQRVTLRCSPRSGDLSVYWYQQSLDQGLQFLIQYYNGEERAKGNILERFSAQQFPDLHSELNLSSLELGDSALYFCASSVGAGGASTEAFFGQGTRLTVV.

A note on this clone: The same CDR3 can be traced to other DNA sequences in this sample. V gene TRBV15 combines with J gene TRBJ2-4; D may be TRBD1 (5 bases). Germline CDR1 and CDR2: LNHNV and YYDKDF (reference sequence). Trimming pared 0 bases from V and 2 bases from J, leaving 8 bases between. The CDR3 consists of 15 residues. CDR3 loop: CATSRDQGTKNIQYF. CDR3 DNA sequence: TGTGCCACCAGCAGAGATCAGGGAACCAAAAACATTCAGTACTTC.

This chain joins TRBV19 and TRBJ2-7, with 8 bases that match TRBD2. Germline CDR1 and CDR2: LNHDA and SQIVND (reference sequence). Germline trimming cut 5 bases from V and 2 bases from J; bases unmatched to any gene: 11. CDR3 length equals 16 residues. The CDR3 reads CASSSRFSGIPYEQYF. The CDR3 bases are TGTGCCAGTAGTTCCCGGTTTAGCGGGATTCCCTACGAGCAGTACTTC.

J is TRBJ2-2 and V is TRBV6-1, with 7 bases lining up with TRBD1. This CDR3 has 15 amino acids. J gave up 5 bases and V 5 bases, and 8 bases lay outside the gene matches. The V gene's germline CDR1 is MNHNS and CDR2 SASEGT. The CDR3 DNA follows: TGTGCCAGCAGTACGGGACAGCCCCCAACCGGGGAGCTGTTTTTT. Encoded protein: CASSTGQPPTGELFF.

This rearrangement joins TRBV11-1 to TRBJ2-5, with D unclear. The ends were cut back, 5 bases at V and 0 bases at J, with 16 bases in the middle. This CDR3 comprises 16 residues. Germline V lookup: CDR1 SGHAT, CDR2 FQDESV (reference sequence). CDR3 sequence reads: CASSPRRSLYQETQYF. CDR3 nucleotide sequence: TGTGCCAGCAGCCCCCGGCGGTCCCTGTACCAAGAGACCCAGTACTTC.

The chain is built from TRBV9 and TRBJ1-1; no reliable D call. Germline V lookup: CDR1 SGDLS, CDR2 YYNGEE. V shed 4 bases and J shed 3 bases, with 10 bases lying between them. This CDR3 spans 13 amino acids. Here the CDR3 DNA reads TGTGCCAGCAGCACGCGGCGGGACACTGAAGCTTTCTTT. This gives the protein CASSTRRDTEAFF.

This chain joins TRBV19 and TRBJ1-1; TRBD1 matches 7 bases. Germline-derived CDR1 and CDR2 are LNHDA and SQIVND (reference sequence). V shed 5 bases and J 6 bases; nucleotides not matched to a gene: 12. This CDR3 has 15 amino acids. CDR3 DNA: TGTGCCAGTAGTCATTTGGTCAGGGGGATGCCTGAAGCTTTCTTT. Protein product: CASSHLVRGMPEAFF.

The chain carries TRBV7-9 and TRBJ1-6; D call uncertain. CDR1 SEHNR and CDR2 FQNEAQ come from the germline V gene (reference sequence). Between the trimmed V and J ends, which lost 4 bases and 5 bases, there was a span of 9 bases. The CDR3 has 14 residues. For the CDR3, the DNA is TGTGCCAGCAGCTCGACGCGGAATAATTCACCCCTCCACTTT. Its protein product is CASSSTRNNSPLHF.

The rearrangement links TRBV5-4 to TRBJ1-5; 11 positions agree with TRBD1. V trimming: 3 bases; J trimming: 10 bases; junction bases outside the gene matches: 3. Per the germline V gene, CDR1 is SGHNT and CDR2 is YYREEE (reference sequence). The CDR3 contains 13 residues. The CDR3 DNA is TGTGCCAGCAGCTGGGGACAGGGGGGACCCCAGCATTTT. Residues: CASSWGQGGPQHF.

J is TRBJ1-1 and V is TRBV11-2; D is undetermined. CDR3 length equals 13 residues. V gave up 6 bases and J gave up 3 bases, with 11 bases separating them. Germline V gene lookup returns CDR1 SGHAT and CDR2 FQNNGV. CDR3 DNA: TGTGCCAGCAGACCCTCCGGGGACACTGAAGCTTTCTTT. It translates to CASRPSGDTEAFF.

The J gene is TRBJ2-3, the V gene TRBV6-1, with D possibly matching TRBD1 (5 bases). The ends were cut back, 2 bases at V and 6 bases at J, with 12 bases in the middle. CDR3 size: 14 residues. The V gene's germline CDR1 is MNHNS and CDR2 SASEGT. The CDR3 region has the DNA TGTGCCAGCAGTGAATGGGGCGCTTGGGATACGCAGTATTTT. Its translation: CASSEWGAWDTQYF.

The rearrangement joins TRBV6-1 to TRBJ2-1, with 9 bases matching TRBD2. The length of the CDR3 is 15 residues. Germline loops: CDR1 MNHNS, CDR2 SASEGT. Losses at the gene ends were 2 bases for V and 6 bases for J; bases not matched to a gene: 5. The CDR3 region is CASSEQASGANEQFF. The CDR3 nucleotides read TGTGCCAGCAGTGAACAGGCTAGCGGGGCCAATGAGCAGTTCTTC.

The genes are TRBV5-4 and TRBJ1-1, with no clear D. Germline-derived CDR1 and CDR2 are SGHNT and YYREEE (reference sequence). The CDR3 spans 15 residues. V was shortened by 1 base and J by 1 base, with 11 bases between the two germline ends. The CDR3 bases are TGTGCCAGCAGCTTGTCCGTCCTTTCGAACACTGAAGCTTTCTTT. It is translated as CASSLSVLSNTEAFF.